This T cell receptor beta chain was recovered during a study of T cell changes during pregnancy in multiple sclerosis. CDR3 length: 17 amino acids. Germline-derived CDR1 and CDR2 are SGHDT and YYEEEE. The V gene end was trimmed by 3 bases and the J gene end by 0 bases; junction bases not matched to a gene: 8. This table comes from immunoSEQ multiplex PCR, and its TCRdb copy is limited to in-frame clones, with some not included. The sample yields more than 40,000 clones, 90% to 95% seen once. The sequence was collected from a female donor with multiple sclerosis, enrolled in a pregnancy study. The sequencing here drew on CD4+ T cells from peripheral blood mononuclear cells, taken in the second trimester of pregnancy. The chain combines TRBV5-6 with TRBJ2-1; 8 bases are shared with TRBD1. DNA for the CDR3: TGTGCCAGCAGCTGGGGACAGGTTTTAACCTCCTACAATGAGCAGTTCTTC. Protein product: CASSWGQVLTSYNEQFF.